The 16 T cell receptor beta chains below were found in one sample sequenced in a study of cytomegalovirus exposure and HLA in healthy donors listed by TCRdb under 2017. Libraries were made using the immunoSEQ multiplex PCR assay. The multiplex PCR relied on a mix of 60 forward primers for TCR Vbeta segments and 13 reverse primers for TCR Jbeta segments. TCRdb retrieved this table from immuneACCESS and kept in-frame rearrangements only. Not all clones are present; in checked studies, unresolved V genes account for under half, and no reason is known for the remainder. Counted in this sample were around 120,000 clones; about 78% of them appeared once. In total, the top ten clones hold roughly 8.2% of the sample. The sample was PBMCs. These receptors all come from a woman in her 40s in good health and CMV-seropositive.

V is TRBV16 and J is TRBJ2-7; D gene unclear. This CDR3 has 13 residues. Germline CDR1 and CDR2: KGHSY and FQNENV. V lost 1 base and J 4 bases, leaving 8 bases between the germline ends. CDR3 bases: TGTGCCAGCAGCCAATTTCTTAGTTACGAGCAGTACTTC. The encoded protein is CASSQFLSYEQYF.

The sample holds a few counts of this clone. The rearrangement joins TRBV10-1 to TRBJ1-4; D perhaps matches TRBD1 (5 bases). The CDR3 is made up of 18 amino acids. The germline V and J ends were trimmed by 2 bases and 4 bases, with 20 bases remaining between them. The germline CDR1 and CDR2 sequences are WNHNN and SYGVQD (reference sequence). CDR3 in DNA: TGCGCCAGCAGTGAGCCGACGGGGGTGCCGAGACTTAATGAAAAACTGTTTTTT. This gives the protein CASSEPTGVPRLNEKLFF.

This clone has just a few counts. V is TRBV6-1 and J is TRBJ1-3; no firm D call. Germline values: CDR1 MNHNS, CDR2 SASEGT. V was pared by 7 bases and J by 4 bases, with 14 bases between. This CDR3 has 14 amino acids. The CDR3 loop is CASTREGRGNTIYF. The CDR3 DNA is TGTGCCAGCACCCGGGAGGGTCGCGGAAACACCATATATTTT.

The chain joins TRBV7-9 to TRBJ1-1, with 8 nucleotides matching TRBD1. The CDR3 is made up of 15 amino acids. V gave up 6 bases and J gave up 1 base; unmatched junction bases: 7. Germline values: CDR1 SEHNR, CDR2 FQNEAQ (reference sequence). The CDR3, as DNA: TGTGCCAGCAGTCCCCAGGGGGCCCAGAACACTGAAGCTTTCTTT. This sequence encodes CASSPQGAQNTEAFF.

The CDR3 loop is CASSGTGGDTEAFF. Here the CDR3 DNA reads TGTGCCAGCAGTGGGACAGGGGGCGACACTGAAGCTTTCTTT. The chain uses TRBV6-1 and TRBJ1-1; TRBD1 matches at 11 bases. The V and J ends lost 4 bases and 3 bases, in that order; junction bases with no gene match: 1. CDR1 is MNHNS and CDR2 is SASEGT in the germline V gene. This CDR3 spans 14 amino acids.

The chain combines TRBV14 with TRBJ1-2, with TRBD1 identical over 11 bases. CDR3 length: 14 residues. From germline, CDR1 is SGHDN and CDR2 FVKESK. With V trimmed by 4 bases and J by 4 bases, 2 bases remained unmatched. In DNA, the CDR3 is TGTGCCAGCAGCCGGGGGACAGGGGGCTATGGCTACACCTTC. Translation gives CASSRGTGGYGYTF.

This clone is deemed medium-sized. The V call is TRBV5-6, the J call TRBJ2-7, with D perhaps TRBD1 (5 bases). Trimming cost V 1 base and J 3 bases, with 14 bases left between them. There are 15 residues in the CDR3. The germline V gene encodes CDR1 SGHDT and CDR2 YYEEEE. The CDR3 spells CASSLLTAGNYEQYF. The CDR3 DNA reads TGTGCCAGCAGCTTGTTGACCGCAGGGAACTACGAGCAGTACTTC. The full variable domain, completed using reference TRBV5-6 and TRBJ2-7, is DAGVTQSPTHLIKTRGQQVTLRCSPKSGHDTVSWYQQALGQGPQFIFQYYEEEERQRGNFPDRFSGHQFPNYSSELNVNALLLGDSALYLCASSLLTAGNYEQYFGPGTRLTVT.

This clone has a handful of counts. The chain couples TRBV2 to TRBJ1-1; TRBD1 might be the D (6 bases). V dropped 4 bases and J dropped 6 bases, with 12 bases sitting between them. There are 13 residues in the CDR3. Germline V CDR1 and CDR2: SNHLY, FYNNEI. The CDR3: CASSGTGIPEAFF. The CDR3 DNA reads TGTGCCAGCAGTGGAACAGGGATCCCTGAAGCTTTCTTT.

This clone occurred a few times. The chain carries TRBV6-6 and TRBJ1-1; D might be TRBD1 (6 bases). Germline CDR1 is MNHNY and CDR2 is SVGAGI (reference sequence). The CDR3 consists of 14 residues. Between the trimmed V and J ends, which lost 7 bases and 1 base, there was a span of 13 bases. CDR3 protein: CASTRDISNTEAFF. The CDR3 bases are TGTGCCAGCACCCGGGACATCTCGAACACTGAAGCTTTCTTT.

The rearrangement joins TRBV6-5 to TRBJ2-5; possibly TRBD1 for D (6 bases). The germline V gene encodes CDR1 MNHEY and CDR2 SVGAGI. The CDR3 contains 12 residues. Trimming took off 5 bases at V and 11 bases at J, with 15 bases between the two ends. CDR3 residues: CASSESQGQQYF. CDR3 in DNA: TGTGCCAGCAGTGAATCCCAGGGGCAGCAGTACTTC.

The chain carries TRBV7-3 and TRBJ2-1; 7 positions agree with TRBD1. Germline CDR1 SGHTA, CDR2 FQGTGA. This CDR3 region has 13 residues. J was trimmed by 9 bases and V by 3 bases; bases with no gene match: 5. CDR3 in amino acids: CASSFTTGVEQFF. The CDR3 bases are TGTGCCAGCAGCTTCACTACAGGGGTTGAGCAGTTCTTC. Full variable domain (remainder filled in from reference TRBV7-3 and TRBJ2-1): GAGVSQTPSNKVTEKGKYVELRCDPISGHTALYWYRQSLGQGPEFLIYFQGTGAADDSGLPNDRFFAVRPEGSVSTLKIQRTERGDSAVYLCASSFTTGVEQFFGPGTRLTVL.

The V and J genes are TRBV9 and TRBJ1-2; TRBD1 might be the D (5 bases). CDR3 length: 13 residues. Germline V gene sequence: CDR1 SGDLS, CDR2 YYNGEE. V lost 2 bases and J 2 bases, leaving 7 bases between the germline ends. The CDR3 reads CASSVPGNYGYTF. CDR3 nucleotides: TGTGCCAGCAGCGTCCCAGGGAACTATGGCTACACCTTC.

This clone appeared a few times. The V gene is TRBV19, the J gene TRBJ1-2; no firm D call. This CDR3 is 15 amino acids long. V dropped 7 bases and J dropped 5 bases, with 20 bases sitting between them. Germline CDR1 is LNHDA and CDR2 is SQIVND (reference sequence). The CDR3, as DNA: TGTGCCAGTATTCCCAAAAAGGGAGACTATTATGGCTACACCTTC. Its translation: CASIPKKGDYYGYTF.

The V gene is TRBV2, the J gene TRBJ1-2; TRBD1 matches 9 bases. Unmatched junction bases numbered 6, after V lost 6 bases and J lost 7 bases. This CDR3 is 13 amino acids long. Germline V gives CDR1 SNHLY, CDR2 FYNNEI. The CDR3: CASRSGTGTGYTF. CDR3 nucleotide sequence: TGTGCCAGCAGATCCGGGACAGGGACTGGCTACACCTTC.

The chain carries TRBV2 and TRBJ1-5; D uncertain. CDR1 is SNHLY, CDR2 FYNNEI, per germline. Deletions cut 8 bases from V and 10 bases from J, with 12 bases between. CDR3 length: 11 amino acids. CDR3 region: CASELEGPQHF. CDR3 bases: TGTGCCAGCGAACTGGAGGGTCCCCAGCATTTT.

This chain joins TRBV7-2 and TRBJ2-5, with TRBD2 matching 8 bases. Germline CDR1 reads SGHTA; CDR2 reads FQGNSA. J lost 5 bases, V lost 3 bases, and 8 bases had no gene match. The CDR3 is 15 residues long. CDR3 sequence: CASSFNGGAVETQYF. CDR3 nucleotide sequence: TGTGCCAGCAGCTTCAACGGGGGGGCCGTGGAGACCCAGTACTTC.